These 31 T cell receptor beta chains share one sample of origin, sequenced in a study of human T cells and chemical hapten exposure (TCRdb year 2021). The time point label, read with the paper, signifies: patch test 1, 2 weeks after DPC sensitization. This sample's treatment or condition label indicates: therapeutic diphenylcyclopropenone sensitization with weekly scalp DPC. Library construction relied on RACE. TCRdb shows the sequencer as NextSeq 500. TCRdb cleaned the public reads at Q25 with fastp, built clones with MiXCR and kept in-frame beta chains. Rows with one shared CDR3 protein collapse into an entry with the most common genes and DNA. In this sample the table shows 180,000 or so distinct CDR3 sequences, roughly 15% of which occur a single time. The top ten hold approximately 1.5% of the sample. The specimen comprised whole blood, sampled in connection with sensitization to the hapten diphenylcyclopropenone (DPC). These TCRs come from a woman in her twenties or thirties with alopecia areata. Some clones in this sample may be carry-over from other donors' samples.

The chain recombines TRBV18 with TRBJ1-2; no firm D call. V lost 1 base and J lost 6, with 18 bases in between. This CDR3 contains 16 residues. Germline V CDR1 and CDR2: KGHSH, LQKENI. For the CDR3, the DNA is TGTGCCAGCTCACCACGCAGGTTCGAAAGGATCGATGGCTACACCTTC. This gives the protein CASSPRRFERIDGYTF.

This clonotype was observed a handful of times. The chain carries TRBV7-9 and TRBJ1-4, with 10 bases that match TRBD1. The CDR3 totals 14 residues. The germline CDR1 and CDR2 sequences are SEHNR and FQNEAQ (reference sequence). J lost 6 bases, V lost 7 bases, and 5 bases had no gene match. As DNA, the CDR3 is TGTGCCAGCAACCGACAGGGGGCGGATGAAAAACTGTTTTTT. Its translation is CASNRQGADEKLFF.

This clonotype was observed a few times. CDR3 nucleotides: TGTGCCAGCAGCGTAGGAATAAGTCAGGCGTACAATGAGCAGTTCTTC. This translates into CASSVGISQAYNEQFF. The V gene is TRBV9, the J gene TRBJ2-1; no clear D. Germline V lookup: CDR1 SGDLS, CDR2 YYNGEE. V lost 0 bases and J lost 4, with 14 bases in between. The CDR3 totals 16 residues.

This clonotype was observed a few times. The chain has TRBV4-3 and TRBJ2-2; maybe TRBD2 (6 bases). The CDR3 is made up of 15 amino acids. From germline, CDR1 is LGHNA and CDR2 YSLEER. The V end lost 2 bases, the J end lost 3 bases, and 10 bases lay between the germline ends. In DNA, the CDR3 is TGCGCCAGCAGCCAAAACGGGAGATACACCGGGGAGCTGTTTTTT. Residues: CASSQNGRYTGELFF.

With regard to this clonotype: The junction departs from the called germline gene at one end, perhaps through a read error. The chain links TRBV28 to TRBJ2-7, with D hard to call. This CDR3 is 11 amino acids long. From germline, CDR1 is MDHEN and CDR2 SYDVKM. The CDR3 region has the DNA TGTGCCAGCAGGGTCAGCGACGAGCGGTACTTC. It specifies CASRVSDERYF.

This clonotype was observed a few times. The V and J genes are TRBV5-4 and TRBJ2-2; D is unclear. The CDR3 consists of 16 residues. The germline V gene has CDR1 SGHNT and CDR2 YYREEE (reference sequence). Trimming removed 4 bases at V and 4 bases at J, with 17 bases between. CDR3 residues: CASSRLGDSSTGELFF. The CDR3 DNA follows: TGTGCCAGCAGCCGGCTAGGTGATAGTTCCACCGGGGAGCTGTTTTTT.

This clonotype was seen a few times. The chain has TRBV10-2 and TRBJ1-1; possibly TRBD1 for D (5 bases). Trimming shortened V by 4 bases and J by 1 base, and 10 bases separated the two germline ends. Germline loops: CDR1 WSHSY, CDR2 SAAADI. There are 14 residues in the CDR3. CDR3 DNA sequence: TGCGCCAGCAGTGGGGTAAGGGGGAACACTGAAGCTTTCTTT. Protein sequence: CASSGVRGNTEAFF.

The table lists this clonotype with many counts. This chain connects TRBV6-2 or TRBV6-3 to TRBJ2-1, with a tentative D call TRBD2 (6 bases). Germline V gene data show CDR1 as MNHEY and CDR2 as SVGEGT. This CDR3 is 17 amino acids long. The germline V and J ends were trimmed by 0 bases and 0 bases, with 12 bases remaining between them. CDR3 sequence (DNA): TGTGCCAGCAGTTACTCGAAGACCGGGAGCTCCTACAATGAGCAGTTCTTC. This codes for CASSYSKTGSSYNEQFF.

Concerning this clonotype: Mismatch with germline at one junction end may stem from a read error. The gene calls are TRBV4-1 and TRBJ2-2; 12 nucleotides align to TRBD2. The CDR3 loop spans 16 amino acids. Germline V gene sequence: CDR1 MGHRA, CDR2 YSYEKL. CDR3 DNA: TGCGCCAACAGCCCGACTAGCGGGAGAAGCACCGGGGAGCTGTTTTTT. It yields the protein CANSPTSGRSTGELFF.

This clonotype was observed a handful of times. The CDR3 region is CASSPGATEAFF. The CDR3 DNA reads as TGTGCCAGCAGCCCCGGGGCTACTGAAGCTTTCTTT. The chain employs TRBV7-9 and TRBJ1-1, with D possibly matching TRBD1 (5 bases). The germline V gene encodes CDR1 SEHNR and CDR2 FQNEAQ (reference sequence). The germline V and J ends were trimmed by 5 bases and 5 bases, with 9 bases remaining between them. The CDR3 loop spans 12 amino acids.

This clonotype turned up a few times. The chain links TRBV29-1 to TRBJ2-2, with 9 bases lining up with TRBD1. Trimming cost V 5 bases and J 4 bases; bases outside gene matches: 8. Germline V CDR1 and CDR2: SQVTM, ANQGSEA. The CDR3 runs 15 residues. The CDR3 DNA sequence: TGCAGCGTTAACGCGGGACAGGGCGGCACCGGGGAGCTGTTTTTT. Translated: CSVNAGQGGTGELFF.

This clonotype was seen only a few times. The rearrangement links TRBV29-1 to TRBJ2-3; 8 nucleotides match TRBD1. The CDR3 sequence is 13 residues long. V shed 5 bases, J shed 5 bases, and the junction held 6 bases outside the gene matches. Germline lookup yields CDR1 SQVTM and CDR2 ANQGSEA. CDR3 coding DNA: TGCAGCGTTTCCAGGGGGCGGGGAGATACGCAGTATTTT. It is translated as CSVSRGRGDTQYF.

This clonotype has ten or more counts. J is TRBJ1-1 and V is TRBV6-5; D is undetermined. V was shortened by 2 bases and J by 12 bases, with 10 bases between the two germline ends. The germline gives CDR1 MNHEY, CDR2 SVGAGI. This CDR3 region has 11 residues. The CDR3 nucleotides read TGTGCCAGCAGTTACGGCTTCGTGACTTTCTTT. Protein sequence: CASSYGFVTFF.

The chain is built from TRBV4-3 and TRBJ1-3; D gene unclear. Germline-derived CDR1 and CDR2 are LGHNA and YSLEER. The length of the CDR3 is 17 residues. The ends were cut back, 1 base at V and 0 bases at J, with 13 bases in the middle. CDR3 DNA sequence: TGCGCCAGCAGCCAAGTACTGAGCGGTGCCTCTGGAAACACCATATATTTT. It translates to CASSQVLSGASGNTIYF.

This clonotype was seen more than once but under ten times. CDR3 DNA: TGTGCCAGCAGGATCGGGACAGGGGGTTACGAGCAGTACTTC. Protein sequence: CASRIGTGGYEQYF. This chain uses TRBV28 with TRBJ2-7, with 11 positions matching TRBD1. J was trimmed by 4 bases and V by 6 bases; bases with no gene match: 5. Germline V lookup: CDR1 MDHEN, CDR2 SYDVKM. This CDR3 contains 14 residues.

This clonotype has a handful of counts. The CDR3 loop reads CASSSPDNNQPQHF. CDR3 nucleotides: TGTGCCAGCAGTTCCCCGGACAACAATCAGCCCCAGCATTTT. The chain joins TRBV6-6 to TRBJ1-5, with D maybe TRBD1 (5 bases). Germline V CDR1 and CDR2: MNHNY, SVGAGI (reference sequence). V dropped 4 bases and J dropped 3 bases, with 10 bases sitting between them. The CDR3 length is 14 residues.

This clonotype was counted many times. The CDR3 bases are TGTGCCAGCAGCCACGGAGACGGCCGAACTAATGAAAAACTGTTTTTT. Its protein product is CASSHGDGRTNEKLFF. The rearrangement uses TRBV27 and TRBJ1-4; D is unclear. The CDR3 length is 16 residues. Trimming pared 6 bases from V and 1 base from J, leaving 15 bases between. Germline CDR1 is MNHEY and CDR2 is SMNVEV (reference sequence).

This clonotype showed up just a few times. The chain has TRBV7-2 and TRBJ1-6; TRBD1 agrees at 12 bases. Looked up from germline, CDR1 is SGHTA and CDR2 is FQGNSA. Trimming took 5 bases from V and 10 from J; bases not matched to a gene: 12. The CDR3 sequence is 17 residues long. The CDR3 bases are TGTGCCAGCAGCCCACTCCCCGGGACAGGGGGCTACTCACCCCTCCACTTT. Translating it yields CASSPLPGTGGYSPLHF. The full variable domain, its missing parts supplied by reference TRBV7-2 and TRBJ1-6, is GAGVSQSPSNKVTEKGKDVELRCDPISGHTALYWYRQSLGQGLEFLIYFQGNSAPDKSGLPSDRFSAERTGGSVSTLTIQRTQQEDSAVYLCASSPLPGTGGYSPLHFGNGTRLTVT.

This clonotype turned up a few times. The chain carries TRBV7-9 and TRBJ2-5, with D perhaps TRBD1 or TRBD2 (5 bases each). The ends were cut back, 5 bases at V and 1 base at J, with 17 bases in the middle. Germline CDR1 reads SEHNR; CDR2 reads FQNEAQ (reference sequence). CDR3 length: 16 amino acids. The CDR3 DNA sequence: TGTGCCAGCAGCAACCCCCTGGGACCAGTCCAAGAGACCCAGTACTTC. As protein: CASSNPLGPVQETQYF.

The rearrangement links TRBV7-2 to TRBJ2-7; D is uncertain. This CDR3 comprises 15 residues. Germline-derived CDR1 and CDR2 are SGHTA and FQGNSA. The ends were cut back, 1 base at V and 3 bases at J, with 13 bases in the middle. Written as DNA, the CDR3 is TGTGCCAGCAGCTTAGGAATCGGGTACGGCTACGAGCAGTACTTC. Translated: CASSLGIGYGYEQYF.

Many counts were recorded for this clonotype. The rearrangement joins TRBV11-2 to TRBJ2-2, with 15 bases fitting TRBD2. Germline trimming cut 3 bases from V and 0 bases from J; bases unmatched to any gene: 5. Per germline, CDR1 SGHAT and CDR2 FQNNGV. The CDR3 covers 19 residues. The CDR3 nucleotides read TGTGCCAGCAGCTTGCTGGGACTAGCGGGAGGTCCGAACACCGGGGAGCTGTTTTTT. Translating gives CASSLLGLAGGPNTGELFF.

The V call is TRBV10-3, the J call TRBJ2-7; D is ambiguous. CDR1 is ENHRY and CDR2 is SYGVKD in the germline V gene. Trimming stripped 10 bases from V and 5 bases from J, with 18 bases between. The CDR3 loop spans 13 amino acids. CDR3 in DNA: TGTGCCACCAGGACCCACGTTCGGGACGAGCAGTACTTC. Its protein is CATRTHVRDEQYF.

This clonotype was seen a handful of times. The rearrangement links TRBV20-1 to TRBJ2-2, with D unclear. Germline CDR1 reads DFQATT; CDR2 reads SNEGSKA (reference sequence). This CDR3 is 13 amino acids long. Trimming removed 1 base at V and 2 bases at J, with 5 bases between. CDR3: CSARVPNTGELFF. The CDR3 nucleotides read TGCAGTGCTAGAGTCCCAAACACCGGGGAGCTGTTTTTT.

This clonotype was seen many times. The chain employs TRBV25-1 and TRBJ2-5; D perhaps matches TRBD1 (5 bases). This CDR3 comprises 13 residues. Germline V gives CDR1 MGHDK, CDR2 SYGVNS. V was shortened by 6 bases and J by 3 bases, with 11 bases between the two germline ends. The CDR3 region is CASSPNRKETQYF. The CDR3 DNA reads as TGTGCCAGCAGCCCTAACAGGAAAGAGACCCAGTACTTC. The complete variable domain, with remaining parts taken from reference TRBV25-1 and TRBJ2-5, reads EADIYQTPRYLVIGTGKKITLECSQTMGHDKMYWYQQDPGMELHLIHYSYGVNSTEKGDLSSESTVSRIRTEHFPLTLESARPSHTSQYLCASSPNRKETQYFGPGTRLLVL.

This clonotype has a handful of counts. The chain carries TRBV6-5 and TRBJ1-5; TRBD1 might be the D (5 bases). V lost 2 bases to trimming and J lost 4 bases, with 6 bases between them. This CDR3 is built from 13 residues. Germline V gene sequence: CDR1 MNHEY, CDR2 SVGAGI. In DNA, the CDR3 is TGTGCCAGCAGTTACGACAGAAATCAGCCCCAGCATTTT. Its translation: CASSYDRNQPQHF.

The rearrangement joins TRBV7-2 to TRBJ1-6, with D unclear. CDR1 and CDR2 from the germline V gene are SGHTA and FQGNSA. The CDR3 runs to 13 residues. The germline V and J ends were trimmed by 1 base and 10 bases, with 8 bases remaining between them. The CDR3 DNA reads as TGTGCCAGCAGCTTAGAAGCTGAGTCACCCCTCCACTTT. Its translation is CASSLEAESPLHF.

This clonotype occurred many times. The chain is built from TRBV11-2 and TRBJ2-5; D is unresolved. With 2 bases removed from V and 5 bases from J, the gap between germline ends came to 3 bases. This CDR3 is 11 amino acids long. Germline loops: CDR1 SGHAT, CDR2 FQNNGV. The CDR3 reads CASSLSETQYF. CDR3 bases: TGTGCCAGCAGCTTATCGGAGACCCAGTACTTC. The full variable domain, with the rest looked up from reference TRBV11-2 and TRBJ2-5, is EAGVAQSPRYKIIEKRQSVAFWCNPISGHATLYWYQQILGQGPKLLIQFQNNGVVDDSQLPKDRFSAERLKGVDSTLKIQPAKLEDSAVYLCASSLSETQYFGPGTRLLVL.

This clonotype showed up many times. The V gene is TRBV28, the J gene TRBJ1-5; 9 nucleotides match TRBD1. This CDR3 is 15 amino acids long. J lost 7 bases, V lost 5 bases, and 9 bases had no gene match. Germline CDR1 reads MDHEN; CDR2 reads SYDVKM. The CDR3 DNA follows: TGTGCCAGCAGTCCCGGGACAGGGCCTTGGCAGCCCCAGCATTTT. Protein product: CASSPGTGPWQPQHF.

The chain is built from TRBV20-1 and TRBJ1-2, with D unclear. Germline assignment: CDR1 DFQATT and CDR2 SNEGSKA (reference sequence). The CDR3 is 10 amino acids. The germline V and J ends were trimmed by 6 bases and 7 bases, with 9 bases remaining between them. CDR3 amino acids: CSAPVSGYTF. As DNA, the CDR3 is TGCAGTGCCCCCGTGAGTGGCTACACCTTC.

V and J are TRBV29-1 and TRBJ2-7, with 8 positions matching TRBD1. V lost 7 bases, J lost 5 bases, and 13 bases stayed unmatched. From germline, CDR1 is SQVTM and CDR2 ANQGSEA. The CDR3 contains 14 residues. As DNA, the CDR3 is TGCAGCGCTTCTCTAGGACAGGGTACCCACGAGCAGTACTTC. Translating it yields CSASLGQGTHEQYF.

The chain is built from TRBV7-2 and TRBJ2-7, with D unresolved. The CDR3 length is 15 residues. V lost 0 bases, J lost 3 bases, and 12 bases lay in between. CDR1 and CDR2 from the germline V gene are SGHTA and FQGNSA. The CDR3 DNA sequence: TGTGCCAGCAGCTTAGCTTTAGAAGTATACTACGAGCAGTACTTC. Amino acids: CASSLALEVYYEQYF.